This entry lists 32 T cell receptor beta chains sequenced from one sample in a study of CD8 T cells in Susac syndrome. With random hexamers, 0.5 to 1 ug RNA was reverse transcribed. From the immunoSEQ multiplex PCR reads, TCRdb called clonotypes with MiXCR, one entry per CDR3 protein. Here the sample spans about 90,000 distinct CDR3 sequences, approximately 96% being singletons. The sample consisted of CD8+ T cells from PBMCs. The receptors were sampled from a human donor with Susac syndrome.

The chain joins TRBV27 to TRBJ1-1; D is unclear. V was cut by 5 bases and J by 3 bases, with 13 bases left in between. The CDR3 sequence is 14 residues long. Germline V gene data show CDR1 as MNHEY and CDR2 as SMNVEV (reference sequence). The CDR3 loop is CASSLQIGDTEAFF. CDR3 bases: TGTGCCAGCAGTCTACAGATTGGGGACACTGAAGCTTTCTTT.

The rearrangement joins TRBV18 to TRBJ1-5; D unclear. V dropped 2 bases and J dropped 1 base, with 3 bases sitting between them. This CDR3 contains 13 residues. Germline CDR1 KGHSH, CDR2 LQKENI. The CDR3 coding sequence is TGTGCCAGCTCACCAGAGAGCAATCAGCCCCAGCATTTT. Its translation: CASSPESNQPQHF. Filled out from reference TRBV18 and TRBJ1-5, the complete variable domain reads NAGVMQNPRHLVRRRGQEARLRCSPMKGHSHVYWYRQLPEEGLKFMVYLQKENIIDESGMPKERFSAEFPKEGPSILRIQQVVRGDSAAYFCASSPESNQPQHFGDGTRLSIL.

V and J are TRBV5-1 and TRBJ1-1; weak D call: TRBD1 (5 bases). Germline CDR1 and CDR2: SGHRS and YFSETQ. V dropped 3 bases and J dropped 4 bases, with 13 bases sitting between them. The CDR3 sequence is 14 residues long. The CDR3 nucleotides read TGCGCCAGCAGCTCTGCGGCCCAGGGCACTGAAGCTTTCTTT. Translating it yields CASSSAAQGTEAFF.

The chain combines TRBV4-3 with TRBJ2-4; 8 bases line up with TRBD1. The J segment lost 7 bases and the V segment lost 3 bases, leaving 8 bases of the junction unmatched. The CDR3 spans 15 residues. CDR1 and CDR2 (germline): LGHNA, YSLEER. CDR3 sequence (DNA): TGCGCCAGCAGCCACGACAGGGGAGAGAAGAACATTCAGTACTTC. It translates to CASSHDRGEKNIQYF.

This rearrangement joins TRBV6-2 or TRBV6-3 to TRBJ1-1, with TRBD1 as a possible D gene (6 bases). V lost 2 bases to trimming and J lost 3 bases, with 7 bases between them. Germline CDR1 is MNHEY and CDR2 is SVGEGT. This CDR3 contains 13 residues. The CDR3 nucleotides read TGTGCCAGCAGTTACGGACAGTACACTGAAGCTTTCTTT. It yields the protein CASSYGQYTEAFF.

The chain's CDR3 is CAWSALGNANEKLFF. In DNA, the CDR3 is TGTGCCTGGAGTGCATTGGGGAATGCTAATGAAAAACTGTTTTTT. The J gene is TRBJ1-4, the V gene TRBV30; D not certain. The CDR3 contains 15 residues. Germline CDR1 reads GTSNPN; CDR2 reads SVGIG (reference sequence). With 1 base removed from V and 3 bases from J, the gap between germline ends came to 12 bases.

The rearrangement joins TRBV5-1 to TRBJ1-1; D is perhaps TRBD1 (5 bases). The CDR3 has 16 amino acids. The germline V gene encodes CDR1 SGHRS and CDR2 YFSETQ. The ends were cut back, 0 bases at V and 4 bases at J, with 16 bases in the middle. CDR3 protein: CASSLEGEGVFTEAFF. CDR3 nucleotides: TGCGCCAGCAGCTTGGAAGGCGAAGGGGTCTTCACTGAAGCTTTCTTT.

The V gene is TRBV18, the J gene TRBJ1-3; no clear D. V lost 3 bases and J 5 bases, leaving 23 bases between the germline ends. The CDR3 consists of 18 residues. CDR1 and CDR2 from the germline V gene are KGHSH and LQKENI. CDR3 in amino acids: CASSPVGAAQEDRNTIYF. CDR3 coding DNA: TGTGCCAGCTCACCCGTGGGAGCAGCCCAGGAAGATCGAAACACCATATATTTT.

The chain carries TRBV29-1 and TRBJ2-3; D perhaps matches TRBD1 (5 bases). The CDR3 is 13 amino acids. The germline V gene has CDR1 SQVTM and CDR2 ANQGSEA. V lost 6 bases, J lost 6 bases, and 16 bases lay in between. This CDR3 reads CSVDDSSSDTQYF. The CDR3 DNA is TGCAGCGTCGATGACAGCTCCAGCGATACGCAGTATTTT.

CDR3 loop: CATSDLQTDGYTF. In DNA, the CDR3 is TGTGCCACCAGTGATTTGCAGACCGATGGCTACACCTTC. The V gene is TRBV24-1, the J gene TRBJ1-2; D ambiguous. V lost 0 bases and J 6 bases, leaving 7 bases between the germline ends. The CDR3 consists of 13 residues. The germline V gene has CDR1 KGHDR and CDR2 SFDVKD.

The V and J genes are TRBV20-1 and TRBJ2-7, with D possibly TRBD2 on 6 matching bases. There are 15 residues in the CDR3. Trimming pared 2 bases from V and 4 bases from J, leaving 18 bases between. Looked up from germline, CDR1 is DFQATT and CDR2 is SNEGSKA (reference sequence). The CDR3 loop is CSARPPLAGFYEQYF. CDR3 nucleotide sequence: TGCAGTGCTAGACCCCCACTAGCTGGGTTTTACGAGCAGTACTTC.

V gene TRBV6-5 combines with J gene TRBJ2-4; D may be TRBD1 or TRBD2 (6 bases each). V lost 4 bases and J lost 8, with 24 bases in between. In germline, CDR1 is MNHEY, CDR2 SVGAGI. The CDR3 covers 17 residues. The CDR3 loop is CASSSEGGALERYIQYF. In nucleotides, the CDR3 is TGTGCCAGCAGTTCTGAGGGGGGCGCTTTAGAAAGGTACATTCAGTACTTC.

The chain is built from TRBV3-1 and TRBJ1-6; D possibly corresponds to TRBD1 (5 bases). Trimming removed 3 bases from V and 8 bases from J, with 20 bases in between. This CDR3 contains 17 residues. The germline V gene encodes CDR1 LGHDT and CDR2 YNNKEL (reference sequence). This CDR3 reads CASSQARGERRHSPLHF. The CDR3 DNA reads TGTGCCAGCAGCCAGGCACGAGGGGAACGTCGTCATTCACCCCTCCACTTT.

The V and J genes are TRBV30 and TRBJ2-3; 8 bases align to TRBD2. Trimming removed 3 bases from V and 0 bases from J; junction bases left unmatched: 8. Germline values: CDR1 GTSNPN, CDR2 SVGIG (reference sequence). The CDR3 length is 16 residues. DNA for the CDR3: TGTGCCTGGAGCGACGAGCGGGGGTCTAGCACAGATACGCAGTATTTT. Translating gives CAWSDERGSSTDTQYF.

This clonotype was seen only once. V gene TRBV4-3 combines with J gene TRBJ2-7, with a tentative D call TRBD1 (6 bases). The CDR3 contains 14 residues. CDR1 and CDR2 (germline): LGHNA, YSLEER. V gave up 4 bases and J gave up 4 bases, with 14 bases separating them. CDR3 sequence (DNA): TGCGCCAGCAGCCTATGGACAGATGATTACGAGCAGTACTTC. This gives the protein CASSLWTDDYEQYF.

This clonotype was recorded once. The chain joins TRBV6-1 to TRBJ1-2; maybe TRBD1 (6 bases). CDR3 length: 16 amino acids. Trimming removed 6 bases at V and 2 bases at J, with 19 bases between. In germline, CDR1 is MNHNS, CDR2 SASEGT. CDR3 DNA sequence: TGTGCCAGCAGCAACCGGCAGGGGACGGGAAACTATGGCTACACCTTC. This codes for CASSNRQGTGNYGYTF.

The chain is built from TRBV4-3 and TRBJ2-7; the D is unclear. The germline V gene has CDR1 LGHNA and CDR2 YSLEER. There are 16 residues in the CDR3. Trimming cost V 0 bases and J 1 base, with 13 bases left between them. CDR3: CASSQEVWTDSYEQYF. DNA for the CDR3: TGCGCCAGCAGCCAAGAAGTATGGACGGATTCCTACGAGCAGTACTTC.

This rearrangement joins TRBV14 to TRBJ2-7; D is possibly TRBD2 (6 bases). V lost 3 bases and J 3 bases, leaving 6 bases between the germline ends. This CDR3 is 12 amino acids long. The germline gives CDR1 SGHDN, CDR2 FVKESK. CDR3 in amino acids: CASSQDYYEQYF. For the CDR3, the DNA is TGTGCCAGCAGCCAGGACTACTACGAGCAGTACTTC.

The chain carries TRBV15 and TRBJ1-5; TRBD1 aligns across 9 bases. Per germline, CDR1 LNHNV and CDR2 YYDKDF (reference sequence). V was pared by 0 bases and J by 16 bases, with 4 bases of the junction left unmatched. There are 12 residues in the CDR3. CDR3 residues: CATSRDGDRAHF. In nucleotides, the CDR3 is TGTGCCACCAGCAGAGATGGGGACAGGGCCCATTTT.

The chain recombines TRBV2 with TRBJ2-2, with D hard to call. The CDR3 sequence is 12 residues long. The ends were cut back, 8 bases at V and 1 base at J, with 5 bases in the middle. Germline loops: CDR1 SNHLY, CDR2 FYNNEI. Here the CDR3 DNA reads TGTGCCAGCGTAGAGAACACCGGGGAGCTGTTTTTT. It specifies CASVENTGELFF.

The chain has TRBV20-1 and TRBJ2-5; D uncertain. The CDR3 covers 12 residues. Looked up from germline, CDR1 is DFQATT and CDR2 is SNEGSKA (reference sequence). The V end lost 0 bases, the J end lost 1 base, and 3 bases lay between the germline ends. This CDR3 reads CSAREGQETQYF. In nucleotides, the CDR3 is TGCAGTGCTAGAGAGGGCCAAGAGACCCAGTACTTC.

In its sample, this clonotype was seen once. The chain combines TRBV5-6 with TRBJ2-7; a possible D gene is TRBD1 (6 bases). This CDR3 has 16 residues. Germline V lookup: CDR1 SGHDT, CDR2 YYEEEE. V was shortened by 2 bases and J by 0 bases, with 15 bases between the two germline ends. The CDR3 sequence is CASSFSGTPNSYEQYF. DNA for the CDR3: TGTGCCAGCAGCTTCTCCGGGACACCGAACTCCTACGAGCAGTACTTC.

V is TRBV2 and J is TRBJ1-2, with D unresolved. V gave up 4 bases and J gave up 2 bases, with 11 bases separating them. This CDR3 spans 14 amino acids. The germline CDR1 and CDR2 sequences are SNHLY and FYNNEI. The CDR3 here is CASSGSHSNYGYTF. DNA of the CDR3: TGTGCCAGCAGTGGGTCGCACAGCAACTATGGCTACACCTTC.

The rearrangement uses TRBV12-3 or TRBV12-4 and TRBJ2-4, with 7 bases aligning to TRBD2. The trim removed 1 base at V and 6 bases at J, leaving 3 bases unmatched. There are 14 residues in the CDR3. The CDR3 reads CASSLELASNIQYF. CDR3 sequence (DNA): TGTGCCAGCAGTTTAGAACTAGCGTCAAACATTCAGTACTTC.

The rearrangement links TRBV29-1 to TRBJ1-1; D unresolved. CDR3 length: 10 residues. Germline V gives CDR1 SQVTM, CDR2 ANQGSEA. V gave up 3 bases and J gave up 1 base, with 0 bases separating them. The CDR3 sequence is CSVENTEAFF. CDR3 DNA sequence: TGCAGCGTTGAGAACACTGAAGCTTTCTTT.

The genes are TRBV5-6 and TRBJ2-1, with 9 bases lining up with TRBD2. Germline trimming cut 0 bases from V and 5 bases from J; bases unmatched to any gene: 3. Germline V gene sequence: CDR1 SGHDT, CDR2 YYEEEE. CDR3 length: 15 residues. The DNA of the CDR3 is TGTGCCAGCAGCTTGGGACTAGCGGTTAACAATGAGCAGTTCTTC. Its translation is CASSLGLAVNNEQFF.

This rearrangement joins TRBV7-8 to TRBJ1-2, with a tentative D call TRBD1 (6 bases). V lost 5 bases to trimming and J lost 1 base, with 11 bases between them. CDR1 is SGHVS and CDR2 is FQNEAQ in the germline V gene. The CDR3 totals 14 residues. The CDR3, as DNA: TGTGCCAGCAGCCCCGCGGACAGTAACTATGGCTACACCTTC. Protein sequence: CASSPADSNYGYTF.

This clonotype was counted only a few times. This chain uses TRBV5-6 with TRBJ1-1; TRBD1 might be the D (5 bases). This CDR3 spans 14 amino acids. V shed 0 bases and J shed 0 bases, with 6 bases lying between them. The V gene's germline CDR1 is SGHDT and CDR2 YYEEEE. This CDR3 is CASSLDRMNTEAFF. The CDR3 DNA sequence: TGTGCCAGCAGCTTGGACAGGATGAACACTGAAGCTTTCTTT.

This chain joins TRBV4-3 and TRBJ2-5; D gene unclear. Trimming removed 0 bases from V and 11 bases from J, with 13 bases in between. The V gene's germline CDR1 is LGHNA and CDR2 YSLEER. The CDR3 has 13 residues. The CDR3 DNA follows: TGCGCCAGCAGCCAAGACCTCTGGACGTCGCAGTACTTC. Encoded protein: CASSQDLWTSQYF.

The chain employs TRBV7-2 and TRBJ2-4, with 10 bases fitting TRBD1. Per the germline V gene, CDR1 is SGHTA and CDR2 is FQGNSA. This CDR3 has 15 residues. The V and J ends lost 4 bases and 9 bases, in that order; junction bases with no gene match: 9. Here the CDR3 reads CASSSAGTGASIQYF. For the CDR3, the DNA is TGTGCCAGCAGCTCGGCCGGGACAGGGGCGAGCATTCAGTACTTC.

This chain connects TRBV12-5 to TRBJ1-1; D uncertain. The germline V gene has CDR1 LGHNT and CDR2 FRNRAP. The CDR3 extends over 12 amino acids. The germline V and J ends were trimmed by 6 bases and 4 bases, with 9 bases remaining between them. CDR3 sequence reads: CASGRGRTEAFF. DNA for the CDR3: TGTGCTAGTGGGCGAGGTCGCACTGAAGCTTTCTTT.

The V call is TRBV30, the J call TRBJ2-7; TRBD1 matches 10 bases. Germline trimming cut 1 base from V and 4 bases from J; bases unmatched to any gene: 4. Germline CDR1 GTSNPN, CDR2 SVGIG (reference sequence). The CDR3 extends over 14 amino acids. CDR3 residues: CAWSAGQGTYEQYF. The CDR3 nucleotides are TGTGCCTGGAGTGCGGGACAGGGGACTTACGAGCAGTACTTC.